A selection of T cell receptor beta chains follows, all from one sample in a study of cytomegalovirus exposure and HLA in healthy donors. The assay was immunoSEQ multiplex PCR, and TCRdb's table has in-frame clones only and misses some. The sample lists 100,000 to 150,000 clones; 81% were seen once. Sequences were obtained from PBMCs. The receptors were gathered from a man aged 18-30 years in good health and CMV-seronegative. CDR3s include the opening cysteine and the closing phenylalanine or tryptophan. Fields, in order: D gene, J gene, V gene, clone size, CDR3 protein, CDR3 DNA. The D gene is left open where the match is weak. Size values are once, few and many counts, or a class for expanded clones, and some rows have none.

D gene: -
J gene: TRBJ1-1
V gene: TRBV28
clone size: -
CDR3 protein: CASSLARNTEAFF
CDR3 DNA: TGTGCCAGCAGTCTCGCGAGGAACACTGAAGCTTTCTTT

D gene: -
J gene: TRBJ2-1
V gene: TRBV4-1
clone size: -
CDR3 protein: CASSQPTAFYNNEQFF
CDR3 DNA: TGCGCCAGCAGCCAACCGACAGCGTTTTATAACAATGAGCAGTTCTTC

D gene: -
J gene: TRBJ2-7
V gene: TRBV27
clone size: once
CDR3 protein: CASSLKWTYQAYEQYF
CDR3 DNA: TGTGCCAGCAGTTTAAAATGGACATATCAAGCCTACGAGCAGTACTTC

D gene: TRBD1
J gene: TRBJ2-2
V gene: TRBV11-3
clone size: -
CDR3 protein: CASSFTGGSTGELFF
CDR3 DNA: TGTGCCAGCAGCTTTACAGGGGGTTCCACCGGGGAGCTGTTTTTT

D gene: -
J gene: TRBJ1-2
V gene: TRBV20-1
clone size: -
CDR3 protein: CSASAGGGYTF
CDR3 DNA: TGCAGTGCTAGTGCAGGTGGGGGCTACACCTTC

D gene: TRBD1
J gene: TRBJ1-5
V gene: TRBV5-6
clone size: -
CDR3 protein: CASSLQGASSQPQHF
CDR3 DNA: TGTGCCAGCAGCTTGCAGGGGGCCTCGAGCCAGCCCCAGCATTTT

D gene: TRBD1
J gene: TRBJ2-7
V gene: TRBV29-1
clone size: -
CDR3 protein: CSVANRDRGGEQYF
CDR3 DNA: TGCAGCGTCGCAAACCGGGACAGGGGAGGCGAGCAGTACTTC

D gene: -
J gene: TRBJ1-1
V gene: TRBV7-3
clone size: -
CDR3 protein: CASSPGGNTEAFF
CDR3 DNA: TGTGCCAGCAGCCCCGGAGGGAACACTGAAGCTTTCTTT

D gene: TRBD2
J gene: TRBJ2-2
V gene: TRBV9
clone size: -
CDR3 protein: CASSVPTSGGTGELFF
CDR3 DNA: TGTGCCAGCAGCGTACCCACTAGCGGGGGGACCGGGGAGCTGTTTTTT

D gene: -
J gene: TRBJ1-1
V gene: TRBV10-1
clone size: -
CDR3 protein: CASSEGRYTEAFF
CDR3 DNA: TGCGCCAGCAGTGAGGGGCGATACACTGAAGCTTTCTTT

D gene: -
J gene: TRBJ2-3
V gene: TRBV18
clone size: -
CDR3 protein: CASSPRGADTQYF
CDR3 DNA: TGTGCCAGCTCACCCCGTGGAGCAGATACGCAGTATTTT

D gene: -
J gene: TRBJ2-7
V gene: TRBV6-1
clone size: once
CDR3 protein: CASSSTDSPFYEQYF
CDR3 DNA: TGTGCCAGCAGTTCGACCGACTCTCCCTTCTACGAGCAGTACTTC

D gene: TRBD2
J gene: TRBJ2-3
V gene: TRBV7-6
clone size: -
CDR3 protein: CASSSGLAGVTDTQYF
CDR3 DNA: TGTGCCAGCAGCTCGGGACTAGCGGGGGTGACAGATACGCAGTATTTT

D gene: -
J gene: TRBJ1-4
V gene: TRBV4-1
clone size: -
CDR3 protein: CASALRQARLDEKLFF
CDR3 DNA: TGCGCCAGCGCCCTGAGACAGGCCAGGCTGGACGAAAAACTGTTTTTT

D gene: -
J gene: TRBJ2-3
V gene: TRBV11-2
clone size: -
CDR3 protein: CASSLVRGKLNTQYF
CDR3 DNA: TGTGCCAGCAGCTTAGTAAGGGGCAAGTTGAATACGCAGTATTTT

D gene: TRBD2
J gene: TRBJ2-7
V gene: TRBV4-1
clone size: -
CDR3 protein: CASSQFIAGTSDYEQYF
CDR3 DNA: TGCGCCAGCAGCCAATTTATAGCGGGGACTAGCGACTACGAGCAGTACTTC

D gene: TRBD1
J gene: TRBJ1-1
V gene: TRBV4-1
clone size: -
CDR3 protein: CATGQGLNTEAFF
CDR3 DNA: TGCGCCACCGGACAGGGCCTGAACACTGAAGCTTTCTTT

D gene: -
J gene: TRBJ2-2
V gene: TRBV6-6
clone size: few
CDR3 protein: CASSFRDGNGELFF
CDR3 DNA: TGTGCCAGCAGTTTCAGGGATGGGAACGGGGAGCTGTTTTTT

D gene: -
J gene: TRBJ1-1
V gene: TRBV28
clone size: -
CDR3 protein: CASSPQGTEAFF
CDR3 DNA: TGTGCCAGCAGTCCACAGGGCACTGAAGCTTTCTTT

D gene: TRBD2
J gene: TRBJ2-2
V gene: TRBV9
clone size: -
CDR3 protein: CASSVDVTGGTGELFF
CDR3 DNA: TGTGCCAGCAGCGTAGACGTCACGGGGGGTACCGGGGAGCTGTTTTTT

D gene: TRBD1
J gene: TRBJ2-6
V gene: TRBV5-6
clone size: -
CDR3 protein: CASSLGYRGRGGANVLTF
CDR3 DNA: TGTGCCAGCAGCCTTGGATACAGGGGGCGCGGCGGGGCCAACGTCCTGACTTTC

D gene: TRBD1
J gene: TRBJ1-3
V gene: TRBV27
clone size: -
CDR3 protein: CASSIGTGPSSGNTIYF
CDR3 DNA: TGTGCCAGCAGTATCGGGACAGGGCCGAGCTCTGGAAACACCATATATTTT

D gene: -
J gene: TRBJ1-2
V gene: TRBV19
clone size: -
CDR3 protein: CASSMHRDPYGYTF
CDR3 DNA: TGTGCCAGTAGTATGCACAGGGACCCCTATGGCTACACCTTC

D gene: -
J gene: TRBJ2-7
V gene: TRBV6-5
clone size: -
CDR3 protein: CASSSPFYEQYF
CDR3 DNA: TGTGCCAGCAGCTCTCCGTTCTACGAGCAGTACTTC

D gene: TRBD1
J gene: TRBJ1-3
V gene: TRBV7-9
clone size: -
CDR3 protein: CASSAGQGAVGNTIYF
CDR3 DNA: TGTGCCAGCAGCGCCGGACAGGGGGCGGTCGGAAACACCATATATTTT

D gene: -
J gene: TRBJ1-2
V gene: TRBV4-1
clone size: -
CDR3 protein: CASSQGQGPIGYTF
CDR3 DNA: TGCGCCAGCAGCCAAGGTCAGGGGCCTATTGGCTACACCTTC

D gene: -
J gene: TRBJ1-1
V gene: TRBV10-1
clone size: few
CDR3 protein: CASSDGPGTEAFF
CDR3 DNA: TGCGCCAGCAGTGACGGGCCGGGGACTGAAGCTTTCTTT

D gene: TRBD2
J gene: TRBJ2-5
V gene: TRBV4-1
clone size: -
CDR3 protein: CASSQGTSVQETQYF
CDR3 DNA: TGCGCCAGCAGCCAGGGGACTAGCGTTCAAGAGACCCAGTACTTC